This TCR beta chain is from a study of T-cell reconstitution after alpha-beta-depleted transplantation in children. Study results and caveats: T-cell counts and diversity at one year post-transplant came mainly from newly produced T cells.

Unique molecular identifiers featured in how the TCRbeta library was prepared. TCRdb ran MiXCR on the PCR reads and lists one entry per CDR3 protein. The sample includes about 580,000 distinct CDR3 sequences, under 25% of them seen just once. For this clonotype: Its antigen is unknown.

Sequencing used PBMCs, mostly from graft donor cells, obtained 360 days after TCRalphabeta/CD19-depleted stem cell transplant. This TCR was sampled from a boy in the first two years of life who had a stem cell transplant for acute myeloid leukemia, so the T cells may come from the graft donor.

The DNA of the CDR3 is TGTGCCAGCAGTTCAAACTGGGTAGAGACCCAGTACTTC. This gives the protein CASSSNWVETQYF. The chain is built from TRBV2 and TRBJ2-5; D gene unclear. The CDR3 runs to 13 residues. Trimming cost V 5 bases and J 4 bases, with 11 bases left between them. The germline CDR1 and CDR2 sequences are SNHLY and FYNNEI. The full variable domain, in which reference TRBV2 and TRBJ2-5 provide the parts outside the CDR3, is EPEVTQTPSHQVTQMGQEVILRCVPISNHLYFYWYRQILGQKVEFLVSFYNNEISEKSEIFDDQFSVERPDGSNFTLKIRSTKLEDSAMYFCASSSNWVETQYFGPGTRLLVL.